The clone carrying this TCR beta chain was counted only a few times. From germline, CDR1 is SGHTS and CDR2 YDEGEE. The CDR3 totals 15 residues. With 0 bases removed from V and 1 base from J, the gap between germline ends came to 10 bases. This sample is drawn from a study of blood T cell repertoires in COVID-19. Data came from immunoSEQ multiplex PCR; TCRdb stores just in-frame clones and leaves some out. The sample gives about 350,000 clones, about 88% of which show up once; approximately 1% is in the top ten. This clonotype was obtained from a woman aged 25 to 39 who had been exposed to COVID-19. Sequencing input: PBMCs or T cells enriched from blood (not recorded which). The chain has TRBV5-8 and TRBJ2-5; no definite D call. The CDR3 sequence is CASSLGGYLQETQYF. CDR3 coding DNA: TGTGCCAGCAGCTTGGGCGGCTACCTCCAAGAGACCCAGTACTTC.